The present T cell receptor (beta chain) was sequenced within a study of PD-L1 blockade in urothelial cancer. Time point denoted: peripheral blood 6 weeks after treatment start. The method was immunoSEQ multiplex PCR; TCRdb's version includes in-frame clones alone and lacks a portion of them. The sample includes approximately 28,000 clones, less than 90% of them seen just once. The source of this sequence is a man in his 70s with urothelial cancer. Specimen: PBMCs, collected around atezolizumab (anti-PD-L1) treatment.

CDR3 nucleotides: TGTGCCAGCAGCCATATTGCCGGCCGGGGTGAGCAGTACTTC. This codes for CASSHIAGRGEQYF. This chain links TRBV7-8 with TRBJ2-7; TRBD2 might be the D (5 bases). The CDR3 runs 14 residues. Germline loops: CDR1 SGHVS, CDR2 FQNEAQ. Trimming took off 5 bases at V and 7 bases at J, with 18 bases between the two ends.